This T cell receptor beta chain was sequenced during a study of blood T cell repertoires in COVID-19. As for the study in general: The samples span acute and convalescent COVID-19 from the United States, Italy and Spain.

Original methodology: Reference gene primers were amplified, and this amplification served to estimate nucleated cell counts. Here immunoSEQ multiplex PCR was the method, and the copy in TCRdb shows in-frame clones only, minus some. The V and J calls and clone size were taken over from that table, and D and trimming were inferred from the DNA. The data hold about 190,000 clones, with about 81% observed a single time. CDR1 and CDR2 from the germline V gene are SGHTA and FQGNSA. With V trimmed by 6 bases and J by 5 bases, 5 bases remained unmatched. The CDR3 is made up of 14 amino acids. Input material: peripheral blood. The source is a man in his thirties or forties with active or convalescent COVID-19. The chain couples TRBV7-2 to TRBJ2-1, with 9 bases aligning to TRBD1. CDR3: CASRDRGTDNEQFF. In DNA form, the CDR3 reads TGTGCCAGCAGAGACAGGGGGACGGACAATGAGCAGTTCTTC.